This T cell receptor (beta chain) was recovered during a study of T cell responses to AZD1222 COVID-19 vaccine. About the research overall: Second-dose recipients at about 4 or about 12 weeks were treated as one pooled group.

Measured with immunoSEQ multiplex PCR; TCRdb has only the in-frame clones, and not every one. The profile shows 75,000 to 100,000 clones, roughly 87% of them singletons. With V trimmed by 9 bases and J by 2 bases, 8 bases remained unmatched. Germline V gene lookup returns CDR1 KGHDR and CDR2 SFDVKD. The CDR3 is 15 amino acids. V usage is TRBV24-1 and J usage is TRBJ2-3; the match to TRBD2 covers 9 bases. This receptor was obtained from an adult in good health. This specimen was peripheral blood, taken on day 0 of AZD1222 vaccination. The CDR3 here is CATEVGGRATDTQYF. Here the CDR3 DNA reads TGTGCCACCGAAGTCGGCGGGAGGGCCACAGATACGCAGTATTTT.